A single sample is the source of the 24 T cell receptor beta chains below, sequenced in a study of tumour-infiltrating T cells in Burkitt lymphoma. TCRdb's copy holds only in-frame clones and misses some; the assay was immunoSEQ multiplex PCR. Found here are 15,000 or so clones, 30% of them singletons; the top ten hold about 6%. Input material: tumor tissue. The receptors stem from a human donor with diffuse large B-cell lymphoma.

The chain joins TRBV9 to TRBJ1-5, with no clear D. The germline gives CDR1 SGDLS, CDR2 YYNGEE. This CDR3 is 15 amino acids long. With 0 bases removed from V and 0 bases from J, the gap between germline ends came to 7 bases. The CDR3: CASSVGASSNQPQHF. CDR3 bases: TGTGCCAGCAGCGTAGGGGCGAGTAGCAATCAGCCCCAGCATTTT.

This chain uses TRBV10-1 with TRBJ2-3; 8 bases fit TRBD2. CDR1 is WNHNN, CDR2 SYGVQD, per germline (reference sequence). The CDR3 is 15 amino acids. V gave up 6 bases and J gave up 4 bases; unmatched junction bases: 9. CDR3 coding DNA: TGCGCCAGCAGCGCTACTAGCGGCGGGGCAGATACGCAGTATTTT. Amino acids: CASSATSGGADTQYF.

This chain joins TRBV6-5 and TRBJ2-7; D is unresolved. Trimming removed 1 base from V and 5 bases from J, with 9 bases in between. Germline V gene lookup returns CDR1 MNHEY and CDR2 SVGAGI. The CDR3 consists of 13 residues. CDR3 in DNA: TGTGCCAGCAGTTACTATGGGCGCGACGAGCAGTACTTC. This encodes CASSYYGRDEQYF.

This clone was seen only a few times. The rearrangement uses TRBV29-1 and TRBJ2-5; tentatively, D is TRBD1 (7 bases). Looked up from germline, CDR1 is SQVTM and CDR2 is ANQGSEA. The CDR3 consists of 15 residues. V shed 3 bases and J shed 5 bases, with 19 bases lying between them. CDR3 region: CSVEGTVISGETQYF. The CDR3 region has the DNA TGCAGCGTTGAGGGGACAGTCATAAGCGGGGAGACCCAGTACTTC.

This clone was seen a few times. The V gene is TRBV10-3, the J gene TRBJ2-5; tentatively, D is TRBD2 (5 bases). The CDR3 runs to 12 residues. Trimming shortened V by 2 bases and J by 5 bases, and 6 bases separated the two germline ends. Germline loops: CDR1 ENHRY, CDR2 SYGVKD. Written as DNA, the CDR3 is TGTGCCATCAGTGAGCCGGGGGAGACCCAGTACTTC. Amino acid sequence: CAISEPGETQYF.

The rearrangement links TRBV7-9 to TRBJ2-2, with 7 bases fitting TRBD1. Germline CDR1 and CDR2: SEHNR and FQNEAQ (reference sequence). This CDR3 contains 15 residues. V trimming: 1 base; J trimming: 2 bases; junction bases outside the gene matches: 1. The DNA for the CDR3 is TGTGCCAGCAGCTTAGGACAGGGTAACACCGGGGAGCTGTTTTTT. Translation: CASSLGQGNTGELFF.

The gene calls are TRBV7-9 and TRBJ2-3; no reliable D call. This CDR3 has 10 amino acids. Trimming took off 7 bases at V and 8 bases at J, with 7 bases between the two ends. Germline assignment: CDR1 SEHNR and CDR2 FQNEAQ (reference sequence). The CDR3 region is CASIGVTQYF. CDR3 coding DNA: TGTGCCAGCATAGGCGTTACGCAGTATTTT.

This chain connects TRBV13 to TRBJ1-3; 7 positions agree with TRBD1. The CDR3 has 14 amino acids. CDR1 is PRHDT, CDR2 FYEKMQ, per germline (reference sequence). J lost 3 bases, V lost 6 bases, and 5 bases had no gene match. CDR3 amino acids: CASSSRGHGNTIYF. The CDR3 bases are TGTGCCAGCAGTTCAAGGGGGCATGGAAACACCATATATTTT.

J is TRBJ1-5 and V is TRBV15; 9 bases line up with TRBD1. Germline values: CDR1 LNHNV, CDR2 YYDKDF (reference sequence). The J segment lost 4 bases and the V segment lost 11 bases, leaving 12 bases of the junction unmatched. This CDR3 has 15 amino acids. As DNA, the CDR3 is TGTGCCGCCGGGACAGGGTCGCTGGGGAATCAGCCCCAGCATTTT. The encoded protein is CAAGTGSLGNQPQHF.

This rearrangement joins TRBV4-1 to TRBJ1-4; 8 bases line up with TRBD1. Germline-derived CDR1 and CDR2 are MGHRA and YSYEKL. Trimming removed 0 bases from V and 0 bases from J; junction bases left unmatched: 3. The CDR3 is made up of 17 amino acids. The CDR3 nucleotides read TGCGCCAGCAGCCAAGAAGGGGACAGGTCAACTAATGAAAAACTGTTTTTT. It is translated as CASSQEGDRSTNEKLFF.

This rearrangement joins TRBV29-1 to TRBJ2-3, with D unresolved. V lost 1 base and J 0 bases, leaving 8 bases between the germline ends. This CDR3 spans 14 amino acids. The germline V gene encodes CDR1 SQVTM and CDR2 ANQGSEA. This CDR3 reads CSVEGITSTDTQYF. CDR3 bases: TGCAGCGTTGAAGGGATTACTAGCACAGATACGCAGTATTTT.

The CDR3 region is CASSFRRWSYNEQFF. The CDR3 DNA follows: TGTGCCAGCAGTTTTCGGCGGTGGTCCTACAATGAGCAGTTCTTC. The chain links TRBV27 to TRBJ2-1; unclear D gene. This CDR3 is built from 15 residues. V lost 3 bases to trimming and J lost 1 base, with 10 bases between them. From germline, CDR1 is MNHEY and CDR2 SMNVEV (reference sequence).

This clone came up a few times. The CDR3 protein is CASTFALPLGEQYF. Here the CDR3 DNA reads TGTGCCAGCACCTTCGCCCTCCCCCTGGGCGAGCAGTACTTC. The chain carries TRBV7-9 and TRBJ2-7, with unresolved D. Trimming pared 7 bases from V and 6 bases from J, leaving 19 bases between. Looked up from germline, CDR1 is SEHNR and CDR2 is FQNEAQ (reference sequence). The CDR3 extends over 14 amino acids.

The CDR3 nucleotides are TGTGCCAGCAGCTTAGTATTATACGAGCAGTACTTC. Translation gives CASSLVLYEQYF. V is TRBV11-2 and J is TRBJ2-7; no clear D. V lost 1 base and J lost 4, with 5 bases in between. This CDR3 comprises 12 residues. Germline CDR1 reads SGHAT; CDR2 reads FQNNGV. The variable domain in full, completed from reference TRBV11-2 and TRBJ2-7, reads EAGVAQSPRYKIIEKRQSVAFWCNPISGHATLYWYQQILGQGPKLLIQFQNNGVVDDSQLPKDRFSAERLKGVDSTLKIQPAKLEDSAVYLCASSLVLYEQYFGPGTRLTVT.

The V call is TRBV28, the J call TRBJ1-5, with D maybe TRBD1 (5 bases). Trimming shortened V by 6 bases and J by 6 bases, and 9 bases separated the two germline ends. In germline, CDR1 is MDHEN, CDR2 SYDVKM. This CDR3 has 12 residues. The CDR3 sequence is CASRGGGQPQHF. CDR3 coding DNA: TGTGCCAGCAGGGGCGGGGGTCAGCCCCAGCATTTT.

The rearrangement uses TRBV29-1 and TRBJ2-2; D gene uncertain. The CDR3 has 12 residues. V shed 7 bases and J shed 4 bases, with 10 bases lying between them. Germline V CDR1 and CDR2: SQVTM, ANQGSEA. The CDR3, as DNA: TGCAGCGGGCGATCCGGCACCGGGGAGCTGTTTTTT. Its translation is CSGRSGTGELFF.

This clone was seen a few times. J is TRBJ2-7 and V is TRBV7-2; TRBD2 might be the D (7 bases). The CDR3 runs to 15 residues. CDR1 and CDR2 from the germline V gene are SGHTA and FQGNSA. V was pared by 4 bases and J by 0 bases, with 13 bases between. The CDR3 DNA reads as TGTGCCAGCAGCTCGAGGGGGGGGGCCTCCTACGAGCAGTACTTC. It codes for CASSSRGGASYEQYF.

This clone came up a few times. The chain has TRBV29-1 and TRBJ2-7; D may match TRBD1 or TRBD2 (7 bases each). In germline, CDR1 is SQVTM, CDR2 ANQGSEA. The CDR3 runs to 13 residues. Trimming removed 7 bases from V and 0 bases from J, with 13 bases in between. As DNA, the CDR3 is TGCAGCGCCAGGGGGGGACACTCCTACGAGCAGTACTTC. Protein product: CSARGGHSYEQYF.

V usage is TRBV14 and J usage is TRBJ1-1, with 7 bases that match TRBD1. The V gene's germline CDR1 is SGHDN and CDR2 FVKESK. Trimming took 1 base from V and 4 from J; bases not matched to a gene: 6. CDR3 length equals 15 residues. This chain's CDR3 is CASSQVQGIITEAFF. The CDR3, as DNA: TGTGCCAGCAGCCAAGTACAGGGGATAATCACTGAAGCTTTCTTT.

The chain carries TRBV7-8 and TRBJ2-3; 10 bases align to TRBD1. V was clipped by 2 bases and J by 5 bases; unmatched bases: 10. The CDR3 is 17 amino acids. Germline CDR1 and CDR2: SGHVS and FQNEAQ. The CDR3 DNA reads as TGTGCCAGCAGCTTAATGGGTCGGGACAGGGGTGGAGATACGCAGTATTTT. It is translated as CASSLMGRDRGGDTQYF.

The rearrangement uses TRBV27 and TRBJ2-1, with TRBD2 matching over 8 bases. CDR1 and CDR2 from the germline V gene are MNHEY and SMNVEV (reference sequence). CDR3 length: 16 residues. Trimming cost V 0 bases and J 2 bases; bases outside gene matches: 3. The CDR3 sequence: CASSLSAGVTYNEQFF. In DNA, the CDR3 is TGTGCCAGCAGTTTATCAGCGGGAGTGACCTACAATGAGCAGTTCTTC.

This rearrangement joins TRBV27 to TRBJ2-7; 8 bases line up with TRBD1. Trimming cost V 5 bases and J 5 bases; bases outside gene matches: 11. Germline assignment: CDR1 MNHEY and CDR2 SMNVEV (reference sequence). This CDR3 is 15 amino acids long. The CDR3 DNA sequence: TGTGCCAGCAGTATCTCCGGACAGGGTCTGGACGAGCAGTACTTC. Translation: CASSISGQGLDEQYF.

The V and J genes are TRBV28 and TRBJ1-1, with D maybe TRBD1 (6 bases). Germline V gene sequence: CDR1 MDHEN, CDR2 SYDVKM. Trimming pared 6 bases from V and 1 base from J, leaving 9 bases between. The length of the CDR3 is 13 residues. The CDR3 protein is CASREQGNTEAFF. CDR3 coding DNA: TGTGCCAGCAGGGAACAGGGGAACACTGAAGCTTTCTTT.

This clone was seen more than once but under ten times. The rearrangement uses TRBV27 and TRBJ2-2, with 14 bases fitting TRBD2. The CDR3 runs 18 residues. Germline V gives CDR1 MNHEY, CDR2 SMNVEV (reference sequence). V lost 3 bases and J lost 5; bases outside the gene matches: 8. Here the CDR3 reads CASSFRLAGGPDTGELFF. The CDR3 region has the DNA TGTGCCAGCAGTTTTAGACTAGCGGGAGGGCCGGATACCGGGGAGCTGTTTTTT.